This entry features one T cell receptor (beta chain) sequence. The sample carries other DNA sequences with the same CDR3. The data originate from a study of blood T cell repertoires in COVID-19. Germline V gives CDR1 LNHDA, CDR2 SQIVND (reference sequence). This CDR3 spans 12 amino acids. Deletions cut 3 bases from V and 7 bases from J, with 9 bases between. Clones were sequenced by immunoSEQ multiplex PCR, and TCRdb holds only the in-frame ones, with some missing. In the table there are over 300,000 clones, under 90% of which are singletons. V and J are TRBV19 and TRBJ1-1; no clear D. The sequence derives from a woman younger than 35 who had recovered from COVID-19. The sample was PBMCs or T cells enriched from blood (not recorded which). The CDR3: CASSIGGIEAFF. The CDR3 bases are TGTGCCAGTAGTATTGGCGGAATTGAAGCTTTCTTT.